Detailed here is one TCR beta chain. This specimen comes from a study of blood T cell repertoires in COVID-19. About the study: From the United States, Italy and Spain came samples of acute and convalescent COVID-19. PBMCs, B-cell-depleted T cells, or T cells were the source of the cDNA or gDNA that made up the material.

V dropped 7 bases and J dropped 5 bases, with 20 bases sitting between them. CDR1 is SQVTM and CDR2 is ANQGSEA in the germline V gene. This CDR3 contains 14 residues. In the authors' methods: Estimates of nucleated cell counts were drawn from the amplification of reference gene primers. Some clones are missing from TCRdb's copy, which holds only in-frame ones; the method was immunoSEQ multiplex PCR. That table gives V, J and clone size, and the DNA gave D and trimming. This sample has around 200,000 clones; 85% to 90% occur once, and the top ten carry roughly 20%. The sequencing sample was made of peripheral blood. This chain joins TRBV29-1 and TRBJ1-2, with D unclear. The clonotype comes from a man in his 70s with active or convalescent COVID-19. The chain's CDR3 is CSAQGRDQPYGYTF. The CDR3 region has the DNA TGCAGCGCCCAAGGGCGGGATCAACCTTATGGCTACACCTTC.